The present entry profiles one T cell receptor beta chain with its context. Its antigen is unidentified. This sample stems from a study of Ad26.COV2.S vaccination and SARS-CoV-2 variants. Study-level results: Considerable breadth of spike-specific CD8+ and CD4+ T cell responses has reportedly been documented following vaccination. Placebo and vaccine recipients had non-spike TCR breadth that was similar. Greater spike-specific TCR breadth was seen in vaccine recipients than in placebo recipients.

The table came from immunoSEQ multiplex PCR; TCRdb's copy has only in-frame clones and leaves some out. The sample holds more than 120,000 clones, more than 80% seen once. V lost 4 bases to trimming and J lost 7 bases, with 13 bases between them. There are 14 residues in the CDR3. The germline V gene encodes CDR1 LNHDA and CDR2 SQIVND (reference sequence). Sequenced material: peripheral blood, taken after recovery from COVID-19. This TCR derives from a human donor who had recovered from COVID-19. The genes are TRBV19 and TRBJ2-2; D remains unclear. In nucleotides, the CDR3 is TGTGCCAGTAGTAAGGGCACCGAGAGCGGGGAGCTGTTTTTT. Translating it yields CASSKGTESGELFF.